This T cell receptor beta chain was recorded in a study of shared clonotypes between healthy human individuals (dated by TCRdb to 2018 to 2021). Concerning the study at large: A few men and two women, aged 18 to 49 years, made up the cohort. Per donor, three plates each were used for CD4 naive and CD4 memory, two for CD8 naive, and one for CD8 memory. The study deeply sequenced blood TCR repertoires of five healthy adults to estimate repertoire size and the extent of clonotype sharing between individuals. To increase sequencing depth and limit assay-specific biases, different laboratories used diverse techniques to prepare libraries and sequence TCR repertoires. Per donor, leukapheresis produced somewhere between about 0.8 and 9 billion PBMCs.

TCR CDR3 regions were amplified from genomic DNA by multiplex PCR using the deep immunoSEQ assay. Extracted genomic DNA from each cell subset was distributed evenly across all wells of several immunoSEQ 96-well plates, and each plate was treated as a replicate. Each replicate PCR for sorted subsets received 150 to 250 ng genomic DNA, equal to roughly 29,000 T cell genomes. Purified libraries were measured with a Qubit 3.0 fluorometer, size-checked on a Bioanalyzer 2100, and measured again with the KAPA Library Quantification kit. Each immunoSEQ 96-well plate was sequenced on its own single-read 150-cycle Illumina NextSeq 550 flow cell. On the authors' methods: Because only junctional sequences without quality scores were contained in the immunoSEQ output, filtering matching that applied to full-length reads could not be performed. To assign V/J genes and CDR3, sequences were annotated against IMGT germline references using PyIR, a Python wrapper for IgBLAST v1.9. Reads were removed for weak V/J assignments (E-value above 1e-6), missing CDR3, stop codons, out-of-frame junctions, or ambiguous translated residues. A V3J clonotype was defined by an identical inferred V gene, J gene, and CDR3 amino acid sequence. Percentage overlap between repertoires was computed as shared unique clonotypes divided by the size of the smaller repertoire. Three approaches were used to assess repertoire richness: RTK rarefaction, the Chao1 estimator, and Recon v2.1 estimates of unobserved clonotypes. Generation probabilities for all TCRbeta clonotypes obtained by the gDNA method from a few donors were computed using OLGA. TCRdb limited this immuneACCESS table to in-frame rearrangements with V and J called. A share of clones is missing; checked studies link under half to unresolved V genes, and the rest is unexplained. From that table come the V and J calls and clone size; the DNA was used to work out D and trimming. The sample includes under 2,000,000 clones, with just under 95% observed a single time. 0.9% to 1.5% of the sample rests with the top ten.

Remarks on this clone: Its binding antigen is unknown. Per-base qualities were not stored, and no clone one base away is much larger.

CD8 naive samples consisted of CD45RO-negative cells that were positively selected for CCR7, yielding a CD45RA+CCR7+ population without TemRA cells. Donors were healthy HIV-negative adults with no recently reported acute infections or vaccinations. Every donor was a Caucasian adult living in Nashville, Tennessee, USA. After blood collection by leukapheresis, PBMCs were isolated using Ficoll-Histopaque density gradient centrifugation and then cryopreserved in the vapor phase of liquid nitrogen. Purity and quantity of every magnetically sorted T cell population were checked by analytical flow cytometry. From each sorted fraction, genomic DNA was isolated and quantified by UV absorbance on a Nanodrop 2000c. Results the study describes overall, beyond this receptor: Estimated clonotype richness was generally larger for naive than for memory subsets. Sampling was restricted to blood, and TCR repertoires in tissue are likely to differ from TCR repertoires in blood. Even with the large sequencing depth, rarefaction of the sorted-subset datasets indicated that sequencing was incomplete. Around 5% of naive CD4, 3.5% of naive CD8, approximately 2% of memory CD4, and approximately 0.39% of memory CD8 clonotypes were shared across a few donors. Higher generation probabilities were observed for clonotypes shared by all four sorted-subset donors than for non-shared clonotypes. Based on pairwise subsampling, the degree of clonotype sharing among donors was expected to be affected by sequencing depth. The small number of donors limited the genetic and exposure-history diversity represented.

The CDR3 holds 16 amino acids from the cysteine to the phenylalanine. Solely the CDR3 DNA is kept, with 48 bases framed from the first base. CDR1 and CDR2 (SGHVS, FQNEAQ) derive from the germline V gene. Trimming leaves V shorter by 0 bases and J shorter by 7 bases, with the junction holding 12 bases beyond the gene matches. The TCR sequence derives from a man in his late teens or twenties in good health. The sample taken for sequencing was naive CD8+ T cells sorted from blood. The sample's cell subset or site, from its label and the paper: CD45RA+CCR7+. This chain joins TRBV7-8 to TRBJ2-7; 7 central bases correspond to TRBD2. The DNA is as follows: TGTGCCAGCAGCTTAGCGTTAGTGGGAGGGGCCGGGGAGCAGTACTTC. Its protein product is CASSLALVGGAGEQYF.